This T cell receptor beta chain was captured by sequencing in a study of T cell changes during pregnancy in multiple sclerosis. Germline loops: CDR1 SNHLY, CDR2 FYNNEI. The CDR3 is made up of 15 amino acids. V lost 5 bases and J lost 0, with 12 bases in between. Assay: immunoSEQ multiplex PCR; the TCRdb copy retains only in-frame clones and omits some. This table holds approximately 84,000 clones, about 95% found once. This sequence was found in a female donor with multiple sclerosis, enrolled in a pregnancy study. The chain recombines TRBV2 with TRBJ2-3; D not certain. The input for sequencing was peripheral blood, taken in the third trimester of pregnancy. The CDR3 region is CASSREPPSTDTQYF. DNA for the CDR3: TGTGCCAGCAGTCGAGAGCCGCCTAGCACAGATACGCAGTATTTT.